Listed here are 28 T cell receptor beta chains from one sample, sequenced in a study of cytomegalovirus exposure and HLA in healthy donors. PCR involved 60 Vbeta and 13 Jbeta primers. Here immunoSEQ multiplex PCR was the method, and the copy in TCRdb shows in-frame clones only, minus some. The table records about 180,000 clones, about 73% of them present only once. The sample consisted of PBMCs. These receptor sequences come from a woman aged 45 to 65 in good health and CMV-seropositive.

The chain joins TRBV7-8 to TRBJ1-3; 8 bases are a match to TRBD1. Trimming cost V 4 bases and J 5 bases; bases outside gene matches: 4. This CDR3 spans 14 amino acids. CDR1 SGHVS and CDR2 FQNEAQ come from the germline V gene. CDR3 sequence (DNA): TGTGCCAGCAGCTCCGGACAGGGTAGAAACACCATATATTTT. This codes for CASSSGQGRNTIYF.

J is TRBJ1-4 and V is TRBV29-1; no firm D call. CDR1 SQVTM and CDR2 ANQGSEA come from the germline V gene. V was cut by 0 bases and J by 6 bases, with 5 bases left in between. This CDR3 is built from 12 residues. In DNA, the CDR3 is TGCAGCGTTGAAGATCCGGATGAAAAACTGTTTTTT. It translates to CSVEDPDEKLFF.

This clone occurred a few times. The chain employs TRBV6-1 and TRBJ2-1; D is uncertain. CDR1 is MNHNS and CDR2 is SASEGT in the germline V gene. The CDR3 loop spans 10 amino acids. Trimming removed 8 bases at V and 10 bases at J, with 9 bases between. In DNA form, the CDR3 reads TGTGCCAGCGCTCGTGCGGAGCAGTTCTTC. It specifies CASARAEQFF.

The CDR3 sequence: CACLSGGNQPQHF. Written as DNA, the CDR3 is TGTGCCTGCCTCTCCGGAGGTAATCAGCCCCAGCATTTT. The gene calls are TRBV30 and TRBJ1-5; D not resolved. The CDR3 loop spans 13 amino acids. The germline CDR1 and CDR2 sequences are GTSNPN and SVGIG (reference sequence). The germline V and J ends were trimmed by 6 bases and 4 bases, with 13 bases remaining between them. Supplemented by reference TRBV30 and TRBJ1-5, the full variable domain reads SQTIHQWPATLVQPVGSPLSLECTVEGTSNPNLYWYRQAAGRGLQLLFYSVGIGQISSEVPQNLSASRPQDRQFILSSKKLLLSDSGFYLCACLSGGNQPQHFGDGTRLSIL.

This clone was seen a few times. This chain joins TRBV10-3 and TRBJ1-4, with a tentative D call TRBD1 (5 bases). Germline V gene data show CDR1 as ENHRY and CDR2 as SYGVKD. The ends were cut back, 4 bases at V and 8 bases at J, with 8 bases in the middle. The CDR3 length is 12 residues. CDR3 in amino acids: CAISAGGEKLFF. CDR3 nucleotides: TGTGCCATCAGTGCTGGGGGGGAAAAACTGTTTTTT.

V usage is TRBV4-1 and J usage is TRBJ1-5; D unclear. Trimming took off 3 bases at V and 6 bases at J, with 15 bases between the two ends. CDR1 is MGHRA and CDR2 is YSYEKL in the germline V gene. This CDR3 has 15 amino acids. CDR3 sequence reads: CASSQGFDEGQPQHF. The CDR3 DNA reads as TGCGCCAGCAGCCAGGGGTTCGACGAGGGTCAGCCCCAGCATTTT.

This clone was seen a few times. This rearrangement joins TRBV5-4 to TRBJ2-6, with 9 nucleotides matching TRBD2. Trimming took 4 bases from V and 0 from J; bases not matched to a gene: 11. In germline, CDR1 is SGHNT, CDR2 YYREEE (reference sequence). The CDR3 is 19 amino acids. This chain's CDR3 is CASSPGSGGGGSGANVLTF. In DNA form, the CDR3 reads TGTGCCAGCAGCCCGGGAAGTGGCGGGGGGGGCTCTGGGGCCAACGTCCTGACTTTC.

The V gene is TRBV2, the J gene TRBJ1-1; D unclear. Trimming left V 7 bases short and J 4 bases short, with 22 bases between. The CDR3 contains 16 residues. Germline V lookup: CDR1 SNHLY, CDR2 FYNNEI. The CDR3 spells CASNKRGLLDTTEAFF. Written as DNA, the CDR3 is TGTGCCAGCAACAAACGAGGTCTCCTCGATACCACTGAAGCTTTCTTT.

This clone was seen a single time. The rearrangement uses TRBV9 and TRBJ1-3; D uncertain. This CDR3 contains 17 residues. Germline CDR1 reads SGDLS; CDR2 reads YYNGEE. Trimming shortened V by 2 bases and J by 0 bases, and 15 bases separated the two germline ends. For the CDR3, the DNA is TGTGCCAGCAGCGTGGAGGCCGGACGGCGCTCTGGAAACACCATATATTTT. It encodes CASSVEAGRRSGNTIYF.

The chain couples TRBV5-6 to TRBJ2-1, with 8 bases aligning to TRBD1. The CDR3 contains 12 residues. After removal of 4 bases from V and 6 bases from J, the junction contained 0 bases not matched to a gene. The germline CDR1 and CDR2 sequences are SGHDT and YYEEEE. The CDR3 protein is CASSGQGNEQFF. CDR3 coding DNA: TGTGCCAGCAGCGGACAGGGCAATGAGCAGTTCTTC.

The V gene is TRBV18, the J gene TRBJ2-3; 7 bases match TRBD1. Germline loops: CDR1 KGHSH, CDR2 LQKENI. This CDR3 spans 16 amino acids. V lost 5 bases to trimming and J lost 2 bases; unmatched junction nucleotides: 10. Here the CDR3 reads CASSSDRASYTDTQYF. The CDR3 nucleotides are TGTGCCAGCTCATCTGACAGGGCTAGTTACACAGATACGCAGTATTTT.

CDR3 region: CASSQTIRNTEAFF. The DNA for the CDR3 is TGCGCCAGCAGCCAAACTATCCGGAACACTGAAGCTTTCTTT. V usage is TRBV4-1 and J usage is TRBJ1-1, with D uncertain. Germline loops: CDR1 MGHRA, CDR2 YSYEKL. Trimming left V 2 bases short and J 1 base short, with 8 bases between. This CDR3 has 14 amino acids.

CDR3 protein: CASSLVISGQGVWTEAFF. The CDR3 DNA is TGTGCCAGCAGCTTAGTTATTTCGGGACAGGGGGTATGGACTGAAGCTTTCTTT. The gene calls are TRBV7-9 and TRBJ1-1; TRBD1 aligns across 11 bases. There are 18 residues in the CDR3. The V and J ends lost 1 base and 5 bases, in that order; junction bases with no gene match: 12. Germline CDR1 is SEHNR and CDR2 is FQNEAQ (reference sequence).

In this sample, this clone turned up once. The genes are TRBV9 and TRBJ2-1; TRBD2 matches at 10 bases. In germline, CDR1 is SGDLS, CDR2 YYNGEE. J was trimmed by 8 bases and V by 0 bases; bases with no gene match: 8. The CDR3 has 16 residues. CDR3 residues: CASSVELGLAKDEQFF. CDR3 DNA sequence: TGTGCCAGCAGCGTAGAATTGGGACTAGCGAAAGATGAGCAGTTCTTC.

This clone was found a few times. J is TRBJ2-3 and V is TRBV30; TRBD2 aligns across 14 bases. Germline assignment: CDR1 GTSNPN and CDR2 SVGIG (reference sequence). The CDR3 loop spans 15 amino acids. With 8 bases clipped from V and 5 bases from J, the junction kept 9 bases outside the gene matches. Here the CDR3 DNA reads TGTGCCCTATCGGGACTAGCGGGGGTTAGAGATACGCAGTATTTT. This encodes CALSGLAGVRDTQYF.

As to this clone: Other DNA sequences from this sample encode an identical CDR3 as well. This chain joins TRBV11-3 and TRBJ2-5; D might be TRBD2 (6 bases). The germline gives CDR1 SGHNT, CDR2 YENEEA. V lost 5 bases to trimming and J lost 3 bases, with 13 bases between them. The CDR3 sequence is 14 residues long. The CDR3 sequence: CASSPGGVEETQYF. The CDR3 region has the DNA TGTGCCAGCAGCCCCGGAGGGGTAGAAGAGACCCAGTACTTC. The whole variable domain, filled in from reference TRBV11-3 and TRBJ2-5, reads EAGVVQSPRYKIIEKKQPVAFWCNPISGHNTLYWYLQNLGQGPELLIRYENEEAVDDSQLPKDRFSAERLKGVDSTLKIQPAELGDSAVYLCASSPGGVEETQYFGPGTRLLVL.

Comment on this clone: Germline is not matched at one junction end, which may reflect a read error. The gene calls are TRBV7-9 and TRBJ1-5, with TRBD1 matching over 7 bases. Germline V CDR1 and CDR2: SEHNR, FQNEAQ (reference sequence). The CDR3 runs to 14 residues. CDR3 sequence reads: CSSSMGQQNQPQHF. The CDR3 coding sequence is TGTTCCAGCAGCATGGGACAGCAAAATCAGCCCCAGCATTTT.

A few counts support this clone. The chain carries TRBV7-9 and TRBJ1-3; D unclear. The ends were cut back, 5 bases at V and 0 bases at J, with 14 bases in the middle. CDR3 length equals 16 residues. From germline, CDR1 is SEHNR and CDR2 FQNEAQ (reference sequence). The CDR3 region is CASSPARVGSGNTIYF. The CDR3 coding sequence is TGTGCCAGCAGCCCCGCTCGGGTGGGCTCTGGAAACACCATATATTTT.

The chain has TRBV6-5 and TRBJ2-5; D might be TRBD2 (6 bases). CDR3 length equals 15 residues. From germline, CDR1 is MNHEY and CDR2 SVGAGI. Trimming removed 2 bases at V and 2 bases at J, with 12 bases between. For the CDR3, the DNA is TGTGCCAGCAGTTACGTGACGGGGGAGCAAGAGACCCAGTACTTC. Residues: CASSYVTGEQETQYF.

The chain carries TRBV27 and TRBJ2-7; the D gene is possibly TRBD2 (5 bases). Trimming removed 1 base at V and 2 bases at J, with 9 bases between. From germline, CDR1 is MNHEY and CDR2 SMNVEV (reference sequence). The CDR3 runs to 14 residues. The CDR3 here is CASSLYPGTYEQYF. The CDR3 bases are TGTGCCAGCAGTTTATATCCGGGAACCTACGAGCAGTACTTC.

This clone turned up a few times. The gene calls are TRBV6-5 and TRBJ2-7, with TRBD1 as a possible D gene (5 bases). Trimming took off 6 bases at V and 3 bases at J, with 15 bases between the two ends. Germline loops: CDR1 MNHEY, CDR2 SVGAGI. This CDR3 has 14 amino acids. This CDR3 reads CASSHTQVNYEQYF. The CDR3 coding sequence is TGTGCCAGCAGCCACACACAGGTCAACTACGAGCAGTACTTC.

This clone was seen only a few times. The J gene is TRBJ1-1, the V gene TRBV11-2, with TRBD1 identical over 9 bases. V was pared by 5 bases and J by 5 bases, with 9 bases of the junction left unmatched. The CDR3 extends over 15 amino acids. Germline CDR1 and CDR2: SGHAT and FQNNGV. The CDR3 is CASSLTGGQGTEAFF. The CDR3 DNA reads as TGTGCCAGCAGCCTGACAGGGGGTCAAGGGACTGAAGCTTTCTTT.

The chain is built from TRBV2 and TRBJ2-1; TRBD2 agrees at 10 bases. This CDR3 is built from 15 residues. The V gene's germline CDR1 is SNHLY and CDR2 FYNNEI. J lost 7 bases, V lost 3 bases, and 6 bases had no gene match. Here the CDR3 reads CASSELAGGLNEQFF. The CDR3 nucleotides are TGTGCCAGCAGTGAGTTAGCGGGGGGCTTGAATGAGCAGTTCTTC.

The chain has TRBV19 and TRBJ1-1; D unresolved. This CDR3 has 16 amino acids. Per the germline V gene, CDR1 is LNHDA and CDR2 is SQIVND (reference sequence). Trimming cost V 3 bases and J 0 bases, with 14 bases left between them. The CDR3, as DNA: TGTGCCAGTAGTATCCGCACCGGGTGGGTGAACACTGAAGCTTTCTTT. Its translation is CASSIRTGWVNTEAFF. Variable domain in full (rest from reference TRBV19 and TRBJ1-1): DGGITQSPKYLFRKEGQNVTLSCEQNLNHDAMYWYRQDPGQGLRLIYYSQIVNDFQKGDIAEGYSVSREKKESFPLTVTSAQKNPTAFYLCASSIRTGWVNTEAFFGQGTRLTVV.

The rearrangement links TRBV6-6 to TRBJ1-1; maybe TRBD1 (5 bases). The germline V gene has CDR1 MNHNY and CDR2 SVGAGI (reference sequence). CDR3 length equals 14 residues. V was pared by 2 bases and J by 11 bases, with 18 bases between. This CDR3 is CASSYDSLPNRAFF. For the CDR3, the DNA is TGTGCCAGCAGTTACGACAGCCTCCCCAACCGGGCTTTCTTT.

This clone has only one observation. The chain has TRBV10-3 and TRBJ1-5; D is uncertain. The CDR3 length is 15 residues. The V end lost 10 bases, the J end lost 5 bases, and 21 bases lay between the germline ends. CDR1 and CDR2 from the germline V gene are ENHRY and SYGVKD. The CDR3 DNA reads TGTGCCACCTCCAACGAGGAGGGTTACGATCAGCCCCAGCATTTT. As protein: CATSNEEGYDQPQHF.

The chain links TRBV6-1 to TRBJ2-7; possible D gene TRBD1, 6 bases. V lost 4 bases and J lost 4, with 17 bases in between. This CDR3 comprises 15 residues. Germline V gives CDR1 MNHNS, CDR2 SASEGT. In DNA form, the CDR3 reads TGTGCCAGCAGTGGAGAACAGGGCCAATGGTACGAGCAGTACTTC. Amino acid sequence: CASSGEQGQWYEQYF.

The chain joins TRBV5-1 to TRBJ2-7, with 7 nucleotides matching TRBD1. Germline-derived CDR1 and CDR2 are SGHRS and YFSETQ. V was pared by 4 bases and J by 4 bases, with 5 bases of the junction left unmatched. The length of the CDR3 is 13 residues. The DNA of the CDR3 is TGCGCCAGCAGCCAGGGACAGATTTACGAGCAGTACTTC. Encoded protein: CASSQGQIYEQYF.